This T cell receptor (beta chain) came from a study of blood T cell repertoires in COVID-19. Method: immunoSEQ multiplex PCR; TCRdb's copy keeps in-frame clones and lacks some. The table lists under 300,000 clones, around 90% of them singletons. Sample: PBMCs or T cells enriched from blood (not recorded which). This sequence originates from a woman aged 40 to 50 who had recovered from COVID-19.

The CDR3 protein is CASNSGGENTGELFF. The DNA of the CDR3 is TGTGCCAGCAATAGCGGGGGGGAGAACACCGGGGAGCTGTTTTTT. The V gene is TRBV9, the J gene TRBJ2-2; 11 positions match TRBD2. The CDR3 runs 15 residues. Germline V gives CDR1 SGDLS, CDR2 YYNGEE. With V trimmed by 6 bases and J by 1 base, 2 bases remained unmatched. Supplemented by reference TRBV9 and TRBJ2-2, the full variable domain reads DSGVTQTPKHLITATGQRVTLRCSPRSGDLSVYWYQQSLDQGLQFLIQYYNGEERAKGNILERFSAQQFPDLHSELNLSSLELGDSALYFCASNSGGENTGELFFGEGSRLTVL.